A selection of T cell receptor beta chains follows, all from one sample in a study of T cell repertoires in cytomegalovirus infection. Each CDR3 protein is one row after TCRdb ran MiXCR on the reads. The repertoire holds about 60,000 distinct CDR3 sequences, with around 34% as singletons. Antigen specificity for these receptors is unknown. The source material was PBMCs, sequenced either directly or after in vitro stimulation (not recorded which). The source of these receptors is a human donor in good health (CMV status not recorded). Some clones in this sample may be carry-over from other donors' samples. Both conserved end residues are part of each CDR3. D genes are given only for firm matches. Clone size is shown for a subset of rows, as once, few, many or a class of expanded clone.

cdr3_nt,cdr3_aa,clone_size,j_call,d_call,v_call
TGTGCCAGCGGCGACAATGAGCAGTTCTTC,CASGDNEQFF,few,TRBJ2-1,-,TRBV7-8
TGTGCCAGCAGCTTGTTGCGGGGAGGCAACACTGAAGCTTTCTTT,CASSLLRGGNTEAFF,few,TRBJ1-1,-,TRBV5-4
TGTGCCAGCAGCCGACCGTACAGGGGGGATAACAATGAGCAGTTCTTC,CASSRPYRGDNNEQFF,-,TRBJ2-1,TRBD1,TRBV5-5
TGTGCCAGCAGCTCTGGGACTAGCGGGAGGGACCGGGATACGCAGTATTTT,CASSSGTSGRDRDTQYF,many,TRBJ2-3,TRBD2,TRBV7-9
TGTGCCAGCAGCCCCTGGTTGACTCGCCTCGGGACCCAGTACTTC,CASSPWLTRLGTQYF,-,TRBJ2-5,-,TRBV6-2/TRBV6-3
TGTGCCAGCAGCCTCAGTGCGGAAAGAAAAGAGACCCAGTACTTC,CASSLSAERKETQYF,few,TRBJ2-5,-,TRBV5-4
TGCAGTGCTAGAGACCGACGGGGGGGGGAAAAACTGTTTTTT,CSARDRRGGEKLFF,few,TRBJ1-4,-,TRBV20-1
TGTGCCAGCAGCTTCACTAGCGGGGGGAACACCGGGGAGCTGTTTTTT,CASSFTSGGNTGELFF,many,TRBJ2-2,TRBD2,TRBV7-2
TGTGCCACCAGCAGAGATCATCTAGGGGTGGGAACTGAAGCTTTCTTT,CATSRDHLGVGTEAFF,once,TRBJ1-1,-,TRBV15
TGTGCCAGCAGCCCACTTAGGTTCCACGAGCAGTACTTC,CASSPLRFHEQYF,many,TRBJ2-7,-,TRBV7-2
TGTGCCAGCAGCTTAGCGGCTAGCGGGAGGGACGAGCAGTACTTC,CASSLAASGRDEQYF,many,TRBJ2-7,TRBD2,TRBV7-2
TGTGCCAGCAGTTTAAAGGCAGGGGGCACGCCCCAGCATTTT,CASSLKAGGTPQHF,few,TRBJ1-5,TRBD1,TRBV27
TGTGCCAGCAGCTTAGATATGCTAGCGGGAGGGAATGATACGCAGTATTTT,CASSLDMLAGGNDTQYF,-,TRBJ2-3,TRBD2,TRBV11-2
TGCAGTGCTAGAGCGACAGGGTACAAAAACATTCAGTACTTC,CSARATGYKNIQYF,-,TRBJ2-4,TRBD1,TRBV20-1
TGTGCCAGCAGCCGGAAGACTCACGGCGGGAACAATGAGCAGTTCTTC,CASSRKTHGGNNEQFF,few,TRBJ2-1,-,TRBV9
TGTGCCAGCTCACCACTAGGACCCTATGGCTACACCTTC,CASSPLGPYGYTF,-,TRBJ1-2,-,TRBV18
TGTGCCACCGACAAACAGAACACCGGGGAGCTGTTTTTT,CATDKQNTGELFF,-,TRBJ2-2,-,TRBV12-3/TRBV12-4
TGTGCCAGCACCTTACGGGGGGCATGGAATGAGCAGTTCTTC,CASTLRGAWNEQFF,once,TRBJ2-1,-,TRBV7-2
TGTGCCAGCAGTGAAGTGGTGAGGGAGCAGTACTTC,CASSEVVREQYF,many,TRBJ2-7,-,TRBV2
TGCAGTGCTAGAGGGGGGCCGAGTGAAGCTTTCTTT,CSARGGPSEAFF,few,TRBJ1-1,-,TRBV20-1
TGTGCCAGCAGCCTCTGGCGGGGGGGCCCTCAAGAGACCCAGTACTTC,CASSLWRGGPQETQYF,-,TRBJ2-5,TRBD2,TRBV11-2
TGTGCCAGCACCATTAGAGGACTGATGGGCACAGATACGCAGTATTTT,CASTIRGLMGTDTQYF,-,TRBJ2-3,-,TRBV6-5
TGTGCCAGCAGTCCGCGGACTTCTGAGTTAGAGACCCAGTACTTC,CASSPRTSELETQYF,once,TRBJ2-5,-,TRBV27
TGTGCCAGCAGCGTGTCAGCAGGGGGCTACGAGCAGTACTTC,CASSVSAGGYEQYF,once,TRBJ2-7,TRBD1,TRBV2
TGTGCGATTTCCGGGACAGCGAAAACTAGCACAGATACGCAGTATTTT,CAISGTAKTSTDTQYF,few,TRBJ2-3,TRBD1,TRBV28
TGTGCCAGCTCACCACTAGCATCTGTAGATGAGCAGTTCTTC,CASSPLASVDEQFF,-,TRBJ2-1,-,TRBV18
TGTGCCAGCAGCCCCGGGTTTAGTCCAGCCCACGAGCAGTACTTC,CASSPGFSPAHEQYF,few,TRBJ2-7,-,TRBV11-2